What follows describes a single T cell receptor beta chain. The data stem from a study of T cell responses to AZD1222 COVID-19 vaccine. Study details: The analysis combined second doses at about 4 or about 12 weeks.

TCRdb's copy holds only in-frame clones and misses some; the assay was immunoSEQ multiplex PCR. This table has more than 70,000 clones, 70% to 90% appearing once. The sequence was obtained from an adult in good health. This sample comprised peripheral blood, obtained on day 0 of AZD1222 vaccination.

The CDR3 loop reads CASSWLAGGPNEQFF. The CDR3 nucleotides read TGTGCCAGCAGTTGGCTAGCGGGAGGGCCGAATGAGCAGTTCTTC. The genes are TRBV7-9 and TRBJ2-1; 12 bases line up with TRBD2. Germline V CDR1 and CDR2: SEHNR, FQNEAQ (reference sequence). The junction had 7 bases not matched to a gene; V was cut back by 6 bases and J by 7 bases. CDR3 length equals 15 residues.